These 20 T cell receptor beta chains were all obtained from the same sample, sequenced in a study of response to subunit inactivated influenza vaccine. TCRdb re-called the RT-PCR reads with MiXCR, one entry per CDR3 protein. The sample lists a few hundred thousand distinct CDR3 sequences, around 13% occurring once. The sequencing used PBMCs from blood, collected roughly 12 days after vaccination. These receptors originate from a man aged 50-59 years who received an inactivated influenza vaccine.

The V gene is TRBV4-1, the J gene TRBJ1-1; 7 bases agree with TRBD1. Germline-derived CDR1 and CDR2 are MGHRA and YSYEKL. Trimming removed 1 base from V and 6 bases from J; junction bases left unmatched: 14. There are 17 residues in the CDR3. CDR3 coding DNA: TGCGCCAGCAGCCAAGGAATTCAGGGACAGAAAGGGGCTGAAGCTTTCTTT. Translation: CASSQGIQGQKGAEAFF.

A few counts support this clonotype. The rearrangement uses TRBV25-1 and TRBJ2-7; possible D gene TRBD1, 6 bases. Trimming shortened V by 3 bases and J by 2 bases, and 14 bases separated the two germline ends. The CDR3 extends over 15 amino acids. Germline CDR1 reads MGHDK; CDR2 reads SYGVNS. The CDR3 loop reads CASSDPGDLAYEQYF. As DNA, the CDR3 is TGTGCCAGCAGTGATCCAGGGGACCTGGCCTACGAGCAGTACTTC.

A few counts support this clonotype. This chain links TRBV5-1 with TRBJ2-7; the match to TRBD2 covers 12 bases. Germline trimming cut 6 bases from V and 4 bases from J; bases unmatched to any gene: 5. Germline lookup yields CDR1 SGHRS and CDR2 YFSETQ. The CDR3 totals 14 residues. DNA for the CDR3: TGCGCCAGCACCACGACTAGCGGGAGTTACGAGCAGTACTTC. This translates into CASTTTSGSYEQYF.

The chain has TRBV6-1 and TRBJ2-1; weak D call: TRBD2 (6 bases). The V end lost 6 bases, the J end lost 6 bases, and 15 bases lay between the germline ends. Germline V CDR1 and CDR2: MNHNS, SASEGT. This CDR3 has 14 amino acids. This CDR3 is CASSLGGIGNEQFF. CDR3 in DNA: TGTGCCAGCAGCCTCGGGGGAATTGGCAATGAGCAGTTCTTC.

This chain joins TRBV6-4 and TRBJ2-7; the D gene is possibly TRBD1 (5 bases). Germline values: CDR1 MRHNA, CDR2 SNTAGT. This CDR3 comprises 11 residues. The V end lost 11 bases, the J end lost 3 bases, and 11 bases lay between the germline ends. CDR3 sequence reads: CAAETVYEQYF. The CDR3 DNA reads TGTGCCGCGGAGACAGTCTACGAGCAGTACTTC.

The gene calls are TRBV6-2 or TRBV6-3 and TRBJ1-6, with no clear D. Trimming removed 8 bases from V and 8 bases from J, with 10 bases in between. This CDR3 region has 12 residues. The germline gives CDR1 MNHEY, CDR2 SVGEGT. CDR3 loop: CASGERDSPLHF. CDR3 nucleotide sequence: TGTGCCAGCGGGGAGAGGGATTCACCCCTCCACTTT.

The V gene is TRBV6-1, the J gene TRBJ2-5; D is possibly TRBD1 or TRBD2 (5 bases each). V was cut by 7 bases and J by 2 bases, with 11 bases left in between. CDR1 and CDR2 from the germline V gene are MNHNS and SASEGT. The CDR3 spans 13 residues. In DNA form, the CDR3 reads TGTGCCAGCATCCGGGGCCTACAAGAGACCCAGTACTTC. Translating gives CASIRGLQETQYF.

This clonotype was counted only a few times. J is TRBJ2-7 and V is TRBV3-1; 8 bases match TRBD2. Per germline, CDR1 LGHDT and CDR2 YNNKEL (reference sequence). The CDR3 runs to 16 residues. V gave up 0 bases and J gave up 2 bases; unmatched junction bases: 6. This chain's CDR3 is CASSQDTTSGAYEQYF. CDR3 DNA: TGTGCCAGCAGCCAAGATACAACTAGCGGAGCCTACGAGCAGTACTTC.

The chain couples TRBV7-2 to TRBJ1-5, with D uncertain. Trimming left V 1 base short and J 3 bases short, with 7 bases between. The CDR3 runs to 14 residues. The V gene's germline CDR1 is SGHTA and CDR2 FQGNSA. The CDR3 protein is CASSLEAINQPQHF. The DNA for the CDR3 is TGTGCCAGCAGCTTAGAGGCCATCAATCAGCCCCAGCATTTT.

The rearrangement links TRBV20-1 to TRBJ2-3; 7 nucleotides agree with TRBD2. The germline gives CDR1 DFQATT, CDR2 SNEGSKA (reference sequence). V was clipped by 6 bases and J by 4 bases; unmatched bases: 10. This CDR3 has 14 amino acids. The CDR3 here is CSAPALAAPDTQYF. In DNA, the CDR3 is TGCAGTGCCCCGGCTCTAGCGGCCCCAGATACGCAGTATTTT.

This clonotype was counted at least ten times. The V and J genes are TRBV5-1 and TRBJ2-3; D gene ambiguous. The CDR3 is 13 residues long. Looked up from germline, CDR1 is SGHRS and CDR2 is YFSETQ. The V end lost 7 bases, the J end lost 0 bases, and 9 bases lay between the germline ends. As DNA, the CDR3 is TGCGCCAGCGCGGCAGTCAGCACAGATACGCAGTATTTT. As protein: CASAAVSTDTQYF.

In its sample, this clonotype was seen a few times. This sequence joins TRBV18 and TRBJ2-5; 7 nucleotides align to TRBD1. J was trimmed by 4 bases and V by 6 bases; bases with no gene match: 8. The CDR3 loop spans 14 amino acids. Germline CDR1 and CDR2: KGHSH and LQKENI. For the CDR3, the DNA is TGTGCCAGCTCGGTCGACAGGGTCGGAGAGACCCAGTACTTC. Its protein is CASSVDRVGETQYF.

This chain connects TRBV20-1 to TRBJ2-5; 12 bases agree with TRBD2. The CDR3 spans 18 residues. Trimming at V came to 6 bases and at J to 5 bases, leaving 19 bases not matched to a gene. The germline V gene has CDR1 DFQATT and CDR2 SNEGSKA (reference sequence). The CDR3 region is CSAPEPGLAGPRRETQYF. The DNA of the CDR3 is TGCAGTGCACCTGAACCGGGACTAGCGGGCCCTCGAAGGGAGACCCAGTACTTC.

This rearrangement joins TRBV7-9 to TRBJ1-2; D is unclear. The germline CDR1 and CDR2 sequences are SEHNR and FQNEAQ (reference sequence). The ends were cut back, 5 bases at V and 2 bases at J, with 12 bases in the middle. CDR3 length: 14 residues. CDR3 protein: CASSPQVANYGYTF. The CDR3 DNA follows: TGTGCCAGCAGCCCCCAGGTGGCCAACTATGGCTACACCTTC.

The genes are TRBV10-3 and TRBJ2-7, with D possibly matching TRBD1 (6 bases). The CDR3 consists of 15 residues. V lost 2 bases and J lost 0, with 11 bases in between. Germline CDR1 and CDR2: ENHRY and SYGVKD. CDR3 coding DNA: TGTGCCATCAGTGAGGACAGGAAGAGCTCCTACGAGCAGTACTTC. Translation gives CAISEDRKSSYEQYF.

In this sample, this clonotype turned up many times. This chain links TRBV11-2 with TRBJ1-3, with unresolved D. The germline V gene encodes CDR1 SGHAT and CDR2 FQNNGV. The germline V and J ends were trimmed by 4 bases and 0 bases, with 10 bases remaining between them. There are 15 residues in the CDR3. The CDR3 coding sequence is TGTGCCAGCAGCTCAGTCCAAGGCTCTGGAAACACCATATATTTT. Translation gives CASSSVQGSGNTIYF.

This clonotype was seen at least ten times. This rearrangement joins TRBV7-6 to TRBJ1-6; D not resolved. Looked up from germline, CDR1 is SGHVS and CDR2 is FNYEAQ. CDR3 length equals 15 residues. Trimming stripped 1 base from V and 9 bases from J, with 13 bases between. The CDR3 region is CASSLESRWSSPLHF. CDR3 DNA: TGTGCCAGCAGCTTAGAAAGCCGGTGGAGTTCACCCCTCCACTTT. The entire variable domain, with the rest obtained from reference TRBV7-6 and TRBJ1-6, is as follows: GAGVSQSPRYKVTKRGQDVALRCDPISGHVSLYWYRQALGQGPEFLTYFNYEAQQDKSGLPNDRFSAERPEGSISTLTIQRTEQRDSAMYRCASSLESRWSSPLHFGNGTRLTVT.

This clonotype was picked up a small number of times. The CDR3 spells CASSLYGVPYEQYF. The CDR3, as DNA: TGTGCCAGCAGCTTATATGGGGTCCCCTACGAGCAGTACTTC. The gene calls are TRBV7-9 and TRBJ2-7; D is uncertain. V lost 2 bases and J lost 2, with 10 bases in between. Germline CDR1 SEHNR, CDR2 FQNEAQ (reference sequence). This CDR3 comprises 14 residues.

In this sample, this clonotype turned up many times. V gene TRBV20-1 combines with J gene TRBJ2-1; 8 bases are a match to TRBD1. Germline CDR1 and CDR2: DFQATT and SNEGSKA (reference sequence). The trim removed 6 bases at V and 7 bases at J, leaving 11 bases unmatched. CDR3 length equals 14 residues. The CDR3 DNA reads as TGCAGTGCGACGGACAGGGTAATTAGGAATGAGCAGTTCTTC. Translated, it gives CSATDRVIRNEQFF.

As regards this clonotype: One base away lies a much larger clone, so this may be a sequencing read error. The chain joins TRBV20-1 to TRBJ2-7, with D unresolved. CDR3 length: 12 residues. The germline CDR1 and CDR2 sequences are DFQATT and SNEGSKA (reference sequence). V was cut by 1 base and J by 3 bases, with 7 bases left in between. The CDR3 DNA is TGCAGTGCTAGAGTTCAGAGCTACGAGCAGTACTTC. The encoded protein is CSARVQSYEQYF.